One sample yielded the 28 T cell receptor beta chains listed below, sequenced in a study of shared clonotypes between healthy human individuals. Sequencing was performed with immunoSEQ multiplex PCR; in TCRdb, only in-frame clones are kept and a portion is missing. The repertoire has 450,000 to 500,000 clones, less than 80% of them found once; the top ten carry approximately 12%. Material: PBMCs. The receptors come from a woman aged 40-49 years in good health. Some clones in this sample may be carry-over from other donors' samples.

As concerns this clone: A far larger clone differs by one base, so this is likely a read error. This sequence joins TRBV2 and TRBJ2-3; TRBD2 aligns across 8 bases. The trim removed 1 base at V and 3 bases at J, leaving 0 bases unmatched. From germline, CDR1 is SNHLY and CDR2 FYNNEI. The CDR3 has 14 amino acids. CDR3 region: CASSEGLATDTQYF. The DNA for the CDR3 is TGTGCCAGCAGTGAAGGACTAGCGACAGATACGCAGTATTTT.

The chain links TRBV19 to TRBJ1-5, with unresolved D. V shed 1 base and J shed 6 bases, with 10 bases lying between them. Germline values: CDR1 LNHDA, CDR2 SQIVND (reference sequence). The CDR3 spans 14 residues. This CDR3 reads CASSIGLRVQPQHF. Written as DNA, the CDR3 is TGTGCCAGTAGTATAGGTCTGAGGGTTCAGCCCCAGCATTTT.

The chain combines TRBV7-8 with TRBJ2-1; 7 bases match TRBD2. The trim removed 3 bases at V and 8 bases at J, leaving 4 bases unmatched. Looked up from germline, CDR1 is SGHVS and CDR2 is FQNEAQ. The CDR3 covers 13 residues. CDR3 DNA: TGTGCCAGCAGCTTTTTGACTAGCCATGAGCAGTTCTTC. Translation gives CASSFLTSHEQFF.

As to this clone: Within the sample, other DNA sequences also encode this same CDR3. The V call is TRBV15, the J call TRBJ2-7; D gene ambiguous. Per the germline V gene, CDR1 is LNHNV and CDR2 is YYDKDF (reference sequence). The CDR3 spans 13 residues. Trimming shortened V by 3 bases and J by 1 base, and 7 bases separated the two germline ends. The CDR3 spells CATSSPSSYEQYF. The CDR3 DNA sequence: TGTGCCACCAGCAGTCCCTCTTCCTACGAGCAGTACTTC.

The gene calls are TRBV6-6 and TRBJ2-5; D is perhaps TRBD1 (5 bases). CDR3 size: 16 residues. Between the trimmed V and J ends, which lost 6 bases and 0 bases, there was a span of 17 bases. From germline, CDR1 is MNHNY and CDR2 SVGAGI (reference sequence). The CDR3 DNA follows: TGTGCCAGCAGGGCCGCAGGGAATGGGGACCAAGAGACCCAGTACTTC. Translating it yields CASRAAGNGDQETQYF.

The chain carries TRBV6-5 and TRBJ1-6, with 9 bases identical to TRBD1. This CDR3 contains 16 residues. Germline V lookup: CDR1 MNHEY, CDR2 SVGAGI. The V gene end was trimmed by 1 base and the J gene end by 10 bases; junction bases not matched to a gene: 8. In DNA form, the CDR3 reads TGTGCCAGCAGTTACTGGGGGACAGGGTCAGGGTCACCCCTCCACTTT. Protein: CASSYWGTGSGSPLHF.

The V and J genes are TRBV4-3 and TRBJ2-7; TRBD1 is a possible D gene (8 bases). The germline gives CDR1 LGHNA, CDR2 YSLEER. The CDR3 has 18 residues. With 0 bases removed from V and 2 bases from J, the gap between germline ends came to 20 bases. The chain's CDR3 is CASSQDGGGTGRAYEQYF. The CDR3 DNA sequence: TGCGCCAGCAGCCAAGATGGGGGAGGGACAGGACGTGCCTACGAGCAGTACTTC.

This rearrangement joins TRBV18 to TRBJ1-5, with 9 bases aligning to TRBD1. The CDR3 loop spans 13 amino acids. V was pared by 5 bases and J by 7 bases, with 3 bases of the junction left unmatched. CDR1 is KGHSH and CDR2 is LQKENI in the germline V gene. The CDR3: CASSSDRGQPQHF. DNA of the CDR3: TGTGCCAGCTCATCTGACAGGGGGCAGCCCCAGCATTTT.

This chain uses TRBV4-2 with TRBJ2-1; no firm D call. This CDR3 region has 15 residues. V lost 4 bases to trimming and J lost 4 bases, with 14 bases between them. Germline V CDR1 and CDR2: LGHNA, YNFKEQ. The CDR3 reads CASSPGIGLYNEQFF. As DNA, the CDR3 is TGTGCCAGCAGCCCGGGCATAGGGTTGTACAATGAGCAGTTCTTC.

The chain links TRBV27 to TRBJ2-3; TRBD2 matches at 7 bases. The germline gives CDR1 MNHEY, CDR2 SMNVEV (reference sequence). The CDR3 totals 15 residues. Losses at the gene ends were 4 bases for V and 4 bases for J; bases not matched to a gene: 8. The CDR3 reads CASSSLRAGADTQYF. CDR3 bases: TGTGCCAGCAGTTCCCTGAGGGCGGGAGCAGATACGCAGTATTTT.

The rearrangement uses TRBV5-1 and TRBJ1-6, with a tentative D call TRBD1 (6 bases). The CDR3 extends over 16 amino acids. Germline CDR1 and CDR2: SGHRS and YFSETQ. V shed 3 bases and J shed 5 bases, with 15 bases lying between them. The DNA for the CDR3 is TGCGCCAGCAGCTATAGCCCCCCAGGGGATAATTCACCCCTCCACTTT. Protein: CASSYSPPGDNSPLHF.

The chain uses TRBV23-1 and TRBJ2-7; 9 nucleotides line up with TRBD1. TRBV23-1 is an ORF for which the function is uncertain. The CDR3 length is 14 residues. V was pared by 4 bases and J by 3 bases, with 4 bases of the junction left unmatched. The CDR3 DNA sequence: TGCGCCAGCAGTCCCCGGACAGGGGACTACGAGCAGTACTTC. Protein sequence: CASSPRTGDYEQYF.

The CDR3 sequence: CASSQYEKPPYEQYF. The CDR3 bases are TGCGCCAGCAGCCAATACGAGAAGCCCCCCTACGAGCAGTACTTC. V is TRBV4-3 and J is TRBJ2-7; unclear D gene. Looked up from germline, CDR1 is LGHNA and CDR2 is YSLEER. With 2 bases removed from V and 2 bases from J, the gap between germline ends came to 13 bases. CDR3 length: 15 amino acids.

This clone was observed a handful of times. J is TRBJ1-5 and V is TRBV28; maybe TRBD1 (5 bases). In germline, CDR1 is MDHEN, CDR2 SYDVKM. CDR3 size: 14 residues. Between the trimmed V and J ends, which lost 5 bases and 1 base, there was a span of 9 bases. The CDR3 protein is CASSPGTSNQPQHF. The CDR3 region has the DNA TGTGCCAGCAGTCCAGGGACCAGCAATCAGCCCCAGCATTTT.

This clone appeared once. Here the CDR3 DNA reads TGTGCCAGCAGCCCACACGGACTAGCGGGAGTTGATGAGCAGTTCTTC. Translating gives CASSPHGLAGVDEQFF. J is TRBJ2-1 and V is TRBV7-3; 13 nucleotides line up with TRBD2. This CDR3 spans 16 amino acids. V lost 5 bases, J lost 8 bases, and 9 bases stayed unmatched. Germline loops: CDR1 SGHTA, CDR2 FQGTGA.

This clone turned up a few times. The genes are TRBV5-1 and TRBJ2-7, with D perhaps TRBD2 (6 bases). The CDR3 contains 16 residues. Trimming cost V 4 bases and J 6 bases, with 23 bases left between them. The germline V gene has CDR1 SGHRS and CDR2 YFSETQ. Here the CDR3 DNA reads TGCGCCAGCAGCCCCAGGAATACGGGATGGGAGGTCGAGCAGTACTTC. It yields the protein CASSPRNTGWEVEQYF.

The V gene is TRBV7-2, the J gene TRBJ2-7; 8 nucleotides line up with TRBD2. The J segment lost 4 bases and the V segment lost 2 bases, leaving 10 bases of the junction unmatched. The CDR3 is 16 amino acids. Germline CDR1 is SGHTA and CDR2 is FQGNSA. The CDR3 sequence is CASSLSYGRALYEQYF. The CDR3 coding sequence is TGTGCCAGCAGCTTAAGTTACGGGAGGGCCTTGTACGAGCAGTACTTC.

This clone occurred once. The chain is built from TRBV5-1 and TRBJ1-3; D not certain. V gave up 0 bases and J gave up 0 bases, with 10 bases separating them. The CDR3 has 16 residues. Germline V gene lookup returns CDR1 SGHRS and CDR2 YFSETQ. As DNA, the CDR3 is TGCGCCAGCAGCTTGGAGGCCGTTTTCTCTGGAAACACCATATATTTT. Translation gives CASSLEAVFSGNTIYF.

The chain carries TRBV5-1 and TRBJ2-1; 11 nucleotides agree with TRBD1. J lost 7 bases, V lost 0 bases, and 6 bases had no gene match. The CDR3 totals 16 residues. Germline values: CDR1 SGHRS, CDR2 YFSETQ. The CDR3 DNA follows: TGCGCCAGCAGCTTGGATGGGACAGGGGGTGGAAATGAGCAGTTCTTC. Translating gives CASSLDGTGGGNEQFF.

The J gene is TRBJ1-4, the V gene TRBV2, with D maybe TRBD1 (6 bases). Trimming removed 9 bases from V and 8 bases from J, with 13 bases in between. The CDR3 has 12 residues. CDR1 is SNHLY and CDR2 is FYNNEI in the germline V gene. In DNA form, the CDR3 reads TGTGCCAGTAACAGGGAAACGGAAAAACTGTTTTTT. Translated: CASNRETEKLFF. Looking up the rest from reference TRBV2 and TRBJ1-4 gives the full variable domain: EPEVTQTPSHQVTQMGQEVILRCVPISNHLYFYWYRQILGQKVEFLVSFYNNEISEKSEIFDDQFSVERPDGSNFTLKIRSTKLEDSAMYFCASNRETEKLFFGSGTQLSVL.

The chain recombines TRBV30 with TRBJ2-3, with D tentatively TRBD1 (5 bases). Trimming shortened V by 2 bases and J by 5 bases, and 11 bases separated the two germline ends. The germline V gene encodes CDR1 GTSNPN and CDR2 SVGIG (reference sequence). The CDR3 consists of 13 residues. In DNA, the CDR3 is TGTGCCTGGAGTAGGCAGGGTGGAGATACGCAGTATTTT. Protein product: CAWSRQGGDTQYF.

V usage is TRBV30 and J usage is TRBJ1-5; D unresolved. Trimming took off 1 base at V and 1 base at J, with 5 bases between the two ends. The germline CDR1 and CDR2 sequences are GTSNPN and SVGIG (reference sequence). This CDR3 is 13 amino acids long. The DNA for the CDR3 is TGTGCCTGGAGTGCCAGGAGCAATCAGCCCCAGCATTTT. Its protein product is CAWSARSNQPQHF.

This clone was counted a single time. This chain links TRBV28 with TRBJ1-1; tentatively, D is TRBD1 (6 bases). The germline V and J ends were trimmed by 5 bases and 2 bases, with 12 bases remaining between them. The CDR3 has 14 residues. Germline CDR1 is MDHEN and CDR2 is SYDVKM. The CDR3: CASSAGQLNTEAFF. CDR3 nucleotides: TGTGCCAGCAGTGCCGGACAGTTAAACACTGAAGCTTTCTTT.

The J gene is TRBJ2-3, the V gene TRBV7-2; possibly TRBD2 for D (5 bases). The CDR3 sequence is 14 residues long. Trimming stripped 4 bases from V and 2 bases from J, with 10 bases between. Germline V CDR1 and CDR2: SGHTA, FQGNSA. CDR3 sequence: CASSSGLSTDTQYF. The CDR3 DNA reads TGTGCCAGCAGCTCCGGACTCTCCACAGATACGCAGTATTTT.

This clone turned up a few times. The chain carries TRBV6-6 and TRBJ2-7; 9 bases are a match to TRBD1. The CDR3 is 13 amino acids. V dropped 7 bases and J dropped 4; count of bases not matched to a gene: 5. From germline, CDR1 is MNHNY and CDR2 SVGAGI (reference sequence). The CDR3 here is CASTKTGGYEQYF. For the CDR3, the DNA is TGTGCCAGCACCAAGACAGGGGGGTACGAGCAGTACTTC.

As to this clone: One base away lies a much larger clone, so this may be a sequencing read error. This chain links TRBV30 with TRBJ2-7; D may be TRBD1 or TRBD2 (6 bases each). The germline V and J ends were trimmed by 0 bases and 0 bases, with 9 bases remaining between them. The CDR3 totals 14 residues. Germline lookup yields CDR1 GTSNPN and CDR2 SVGIG (reference sequence). DNA of the CDR3: TGTGCCTGGAGTGTAGGGGGACTCTCCTACGAGCAGTACGTC. Its translation is CAWSVGGLSYEQYV.

The chain carries TRBV7-2 and TRBJ2-7; 8 bases map to TRBD1. With 2 bases clipped from V and 1 base from J, the junction kept 7 bases outside the gene matches. The CDR3 has 16 residues. Per germline, CDR1 SGHTA and CDR2 FQGNSA. Written as DNA, the CDR3 is TGTGCCAGCAGCTTAAAACAGGGGGATTGGTCCTACGAGCAGTACTTC. Its protein is CASSLKQGDWSYEQYF.

This sequence joins TRBV5-4 and TRBJ2-7, with 9 bases identical to TRBD2. J gave up 2 bases and V 1 base, and 4 bases lay outside the gene matches. From germline, CDR1 is SGHNT and CDR2 YYREEE (reference sequence). This CDR3 is 15 amino acids long. This CDR3 is CASSLPSGNPYEQYF. CDR3 nucleotide sequence: TGTGCCAGCAGCTTGCCTAGCGGGAACCCCTACGAGCAGTACTTC.